Shown below are 17 T cell receptor beta chains from a single sample sequenced in a study of cytomegalovirus exposure and HLA in healthy donors. A multiplex PCR was run with 60 Vbeta primers and 13 Jbeta primers. Profiled with immunoSEQ multiplex PCR; TCRdb holds only in-frame clones, not every one. The sample includes roughly 58,000 clones, about four fifths of them seen just once. Sequencing was done on a sample of PBMCs. These TCRs come from a middle-aged woman in good health and CMV-seronegative.

The gene calls are TRBV5-1 and TRBJ2-7; possibly TRBD1 for D (5 bases). The germline V gene has CDR1 SGHRS and CDR2 YFSETQ. The CDR3 sequence is 13 residues long. The V and J ends lost 7 bases and 3 bases respectively, with 14 bases between them. The CDR3 loop reads CASGTDINYEQYF. For the CDR3, the DNA is TGCGCCAGCGGTACGGACATCAACTACGAGCAGTACTTC.

This clone appeared once. Other DNA sequences within the sample encode an identical CDR3. This chain uses TRBV5-1 with TRBJ2-5, with 7 bases lining up with TRBD2. There are 13 residues in the CDR3. Germline CDR1 is SGHRS and CDR2 is YFSETQ. Trimming removed 3 bases from V and 2 bases from J; junction bases left unmatched: 1. CDR3 sequence (DNA): TGCGCCAGCAGCTCGGGGGGACAAGAGACCCAGTACTTC. Its translation is CASSSGGQETQYF.

The V and J genes are TRBV5-1 and TRBJ2-6; 10 bases align to TRBD1. The length of the CDR3 is 17 residues. V dropped 2 bases and J dropped 2; count of bases not matched to a gene: 4. Germline V gene sequence: CDR1 SGHRS, CDR2 YFSETQ. CDR3 in DNA: TGCGCCAGCAGCTTTATGGGGACAGGGGCTGGGGCCAACGTCCTGACTTTC. It is translated as CASSFMGTGAGANVLTF.

The V call is TRBV18, the J call TRBJ2-2; no clear D. This CDR3 is built from 11 residues. V was cut by 6 bases and J by 6 bases, with 5 bases left in between. Germline V gives CDR1 KGHSH, CDR2 LQKENI. CDR3: CASSSSGELFF. The CDR3 bases are TGTGCCAGCTCGTCTTCCGGGGAGCTGTTTTTT. The full variable domain, completed using reference TRBV18 and TRBJ2-2, is NAGVMQNPRHLVRRRGQEARLRCSPMKGHSHVYWYRQLPEEGLKFMVYLQKENIIDESGMPKERFSAEFPKEGPSILRIQQVVRGDSAAYFCASSSSGELFFGEGSRLTVL.

This clone was seen only a few times. This rearrangement joins TRBV6-6 to TRBJ2-1; 9 bases are a match to TRBD2. The CDR3 has 15 amino acids. CDR1 is MNHNY and CDR2 is SVGAGI in the germline V gene (reference sequence). Trimming at V came to 2 bases and at J to 10 bases, leaving 9 bases not matched to a gene. In DNA, the CDR3 is TGTGCCAGCAGTTACGGAGCGGGAGGTGCACGGGAGCAGTTCTTC. This codes for CASSYGAGGAREQFF.

This clone was detected once. The chain recombines TRBV7-9 with TRBJ2-2; unclear D gene. This CDR3 has 13 residues. CDR1 SEHNR and CDR2 FQNEAQ come from the germline V gene (reference sequence). Trimming removed 1 base from V and 4 bases from J, with 4 bases in between. Here the CDR3 reads CASSLGSTGELFF. In nucleotides, the CDR3 is TGTGCCAGCAGCTTAGGGAGCACCGGGGAGCTGTTTTTT.

The V and J genes are TRBV6-5 and TRBJ1-1; 10 nucleotides line up with TRBD1. The CDR3 has 16 amino acids. Germline V CDR1 and CDR2: MNHEY, SVGAGI. V shed 4 bases, J shed 4 bases, and the junction held 9 bases outside the gene matches. The CDR3 nucleotides read TGTGCCAGCAGTTCCGGGACAGGGGTTTTGGGCACTGAAGCTTTCTTT. Its translation: CASSSGTGVLGTEAFF.

The chain combines TRBV5-1 with TRBJ2-7; maybe TRBD2 (5 bases). With 3 bases removed from V and 1 base from J, the gap between germline ends came to 11 bases. In germline, CDR1 is SGHRS, CDR2 YFSETQ. There are 14 residues in the CDR3. DNA for the CDR3: TGCGCCAGCAGCTCCCGTGGACTTTCCTACGAGCAGTACTTC. Amino acid sequence: CASSSRGLSYEQYF.

The genes are TRBV15 and TRBJ1-5, with D possibly being TRBD1 (6 bases). The germline gives CDR1 LNHNV, CDR2 YYDKDF (reference sequence). This CDR3 has 16 residues. V gave up 3 bases and J gave up 11 bases, with 23 bases separating them. The CDR3 here is CATSSVIGGQRRAQHF. The CDR3 nucleotides read TGTGCCACCAGCAGCGTAATCGGGGGGCAACGAAGGGCCCAGCATTTT.

V and J are TRBV28 and TRBJ2-1; 7 positions match TRBD1. Germline trimming cut 4 bases from V and 11 bases from J; bases unmatched to any gene: 5. The germline V gene has CDR1 MDHEN and CDR2 SYDVKM. CDR3 size: 12 residues. CDR3 in amino acids: CASSSQGSKQFF. The CDR3 DNA reads as TGTGCCAGCAGTTCACAGGGGAGTAAGCAGTTCTTC.

This rearrangement joins TRBV6-1 to TRBJ1-1; weak D call: TRBD1 (6 bases). The germline CDR1 and CDR2 sequences are MNHNS and SASEGT. The V gene lost 5 bases and the J gene lost 7 bases, with 14 bases spanning the gap. The length of the CDR3 is 13 residues. The DNA of the CDR3 is TGTGCCAGCAGTTCGACAGGCACTGATGAAGCTTTCTTT. This translates into CASSSTGTDEAFF.

The rearrangement uses TRBV5-1 and TRBJ2-2, with 12 bases that match TRBD2. Per germline, CDR1 SGHRS and CDR2 YFSETQ. J lost 6 bases, V lost 4 bases, and 7 bases had no gene match. The CDR3 loop spans 16 amino acids. The CDR3 DNA is TGCGCCAGCAGCCCCGTGACTAGCGGGAGTGCCGGGGAGCTGTTTTTT. This gives the protein CASSPVTSGSAGELFF.

The chain couples TRBV19 to TRBJ2-7; 8 nucleotides align to TRBD2. CDR3 length: 15 residues. In germline, CDR1 is LNHDA, CDR2 SQIVND (reference sequence). V trimming: 2 bases; J trimming: 6 bases; junction bases outside the gene matches: 9. This CDR3 reads CASSIQKAGAAEQYF. CDR3 DNA sequence: TGTGCCAGTAGTATACAAAAAGCGGGAGCGGCCGAGCAGTACTTC.

The chain uses TRBV5-8 and TRBJ1-2, with TRBD1 identical over 8 bases. V shed 2 bases and J 5 bases; nucleotides not matched to a gene: 11. CDR3 length equals 16 residues. The germline gives CDR1 SGHTS, CDR2 YDEGEE. The CDR3: CASSFVFKTGAYGYTF. The CDR3 nucleotides are TGTGCCAGCAGCTTCGTGTTCAAGACAGGGGCTTATGGCTACACCTTC.

The table lists this clone with a count of one. V usage is TRBV28 and J usage is TRBJ2-3, with TRBD2 identical over 9 bases. There are 14 residues in the CDR3. V was pared by 8 bases and J by 6 bases, with 9 bases of the junction left unmatched. The germline V gene encodes CDR1 MDHEN and CDR2 SYDVKM. CDR3 loop: CASGGSGRRDTQYF. Written as DNA, the CDR3 is TGTGCCAGCGGGGGTAGCGGGAGACGGGATACGCAGTATTTT.

The rearrangement uses TRBV10-2 and TRBJ1-2, with no clear D. CDR1 is WSHSY and CDR2 is SAAADI in the germline V gene. The CDR3 is made up of 15 amino acids. Trimming took off 0 bases at V and 0 bases at J, with 8 bases between the two ends. CDR3 amino acids: CASSESMGANYGYTF. The CDR3 bases are TGCGCCAGCAGTGAGTCGATGGGAGCTAACTATGGCTACACCTTC.

J is TRBJ1-3 and V is TRBV7-9, with no clear D. Germline values: CDR1 SEHNR, CDR2 FQNEAQ (reference sequence). V shed 2 bases and J shed 8 bases, with 10 bases lying between them. This CDR3 spans 13 amino acids. The CDR3 protein is CASSLPGRDTIYF. The DNA of the CDR3 is TGTGCCAGCAGCTTACCGGGGAGGGACACCATATATTTT.